The T cell receptor beta chain described here comes from a study of CD8 T cells in Susac syndrome. Germline V gene data show CDR1 as LGHNT and CDR2 as FRNRAP. The CDR3 consists of 14 residues. Trimming shortened V by 6 bases and J by 7 bases, and 18 bases separated the two germline ends. Reverse transcription used roughly 0.5 to 1 ug RNA and random hexamers. TCRdb analysed the immunoSEQ multiplex PCR reads with MiXCR anew, one entry per CDR3 protein. The table has 100,000 to 150,000 distinct CDR3 sequences, 75% to 90% seen once. The TCR originated in a human donor with multiple sclerosis. The specimen was CD8+ T cells from PBMCs. This sequence joins TRBV12-5 and TRBJ1-1, with D maybe TRBD1 (6 bases). This CDR3 reads CASGVDSPAREAFF. The CDR3, as DNA: TGTGCTAGTGGAGTGGACAGTCCCGCCCGTGAAGCTTTCTTT.